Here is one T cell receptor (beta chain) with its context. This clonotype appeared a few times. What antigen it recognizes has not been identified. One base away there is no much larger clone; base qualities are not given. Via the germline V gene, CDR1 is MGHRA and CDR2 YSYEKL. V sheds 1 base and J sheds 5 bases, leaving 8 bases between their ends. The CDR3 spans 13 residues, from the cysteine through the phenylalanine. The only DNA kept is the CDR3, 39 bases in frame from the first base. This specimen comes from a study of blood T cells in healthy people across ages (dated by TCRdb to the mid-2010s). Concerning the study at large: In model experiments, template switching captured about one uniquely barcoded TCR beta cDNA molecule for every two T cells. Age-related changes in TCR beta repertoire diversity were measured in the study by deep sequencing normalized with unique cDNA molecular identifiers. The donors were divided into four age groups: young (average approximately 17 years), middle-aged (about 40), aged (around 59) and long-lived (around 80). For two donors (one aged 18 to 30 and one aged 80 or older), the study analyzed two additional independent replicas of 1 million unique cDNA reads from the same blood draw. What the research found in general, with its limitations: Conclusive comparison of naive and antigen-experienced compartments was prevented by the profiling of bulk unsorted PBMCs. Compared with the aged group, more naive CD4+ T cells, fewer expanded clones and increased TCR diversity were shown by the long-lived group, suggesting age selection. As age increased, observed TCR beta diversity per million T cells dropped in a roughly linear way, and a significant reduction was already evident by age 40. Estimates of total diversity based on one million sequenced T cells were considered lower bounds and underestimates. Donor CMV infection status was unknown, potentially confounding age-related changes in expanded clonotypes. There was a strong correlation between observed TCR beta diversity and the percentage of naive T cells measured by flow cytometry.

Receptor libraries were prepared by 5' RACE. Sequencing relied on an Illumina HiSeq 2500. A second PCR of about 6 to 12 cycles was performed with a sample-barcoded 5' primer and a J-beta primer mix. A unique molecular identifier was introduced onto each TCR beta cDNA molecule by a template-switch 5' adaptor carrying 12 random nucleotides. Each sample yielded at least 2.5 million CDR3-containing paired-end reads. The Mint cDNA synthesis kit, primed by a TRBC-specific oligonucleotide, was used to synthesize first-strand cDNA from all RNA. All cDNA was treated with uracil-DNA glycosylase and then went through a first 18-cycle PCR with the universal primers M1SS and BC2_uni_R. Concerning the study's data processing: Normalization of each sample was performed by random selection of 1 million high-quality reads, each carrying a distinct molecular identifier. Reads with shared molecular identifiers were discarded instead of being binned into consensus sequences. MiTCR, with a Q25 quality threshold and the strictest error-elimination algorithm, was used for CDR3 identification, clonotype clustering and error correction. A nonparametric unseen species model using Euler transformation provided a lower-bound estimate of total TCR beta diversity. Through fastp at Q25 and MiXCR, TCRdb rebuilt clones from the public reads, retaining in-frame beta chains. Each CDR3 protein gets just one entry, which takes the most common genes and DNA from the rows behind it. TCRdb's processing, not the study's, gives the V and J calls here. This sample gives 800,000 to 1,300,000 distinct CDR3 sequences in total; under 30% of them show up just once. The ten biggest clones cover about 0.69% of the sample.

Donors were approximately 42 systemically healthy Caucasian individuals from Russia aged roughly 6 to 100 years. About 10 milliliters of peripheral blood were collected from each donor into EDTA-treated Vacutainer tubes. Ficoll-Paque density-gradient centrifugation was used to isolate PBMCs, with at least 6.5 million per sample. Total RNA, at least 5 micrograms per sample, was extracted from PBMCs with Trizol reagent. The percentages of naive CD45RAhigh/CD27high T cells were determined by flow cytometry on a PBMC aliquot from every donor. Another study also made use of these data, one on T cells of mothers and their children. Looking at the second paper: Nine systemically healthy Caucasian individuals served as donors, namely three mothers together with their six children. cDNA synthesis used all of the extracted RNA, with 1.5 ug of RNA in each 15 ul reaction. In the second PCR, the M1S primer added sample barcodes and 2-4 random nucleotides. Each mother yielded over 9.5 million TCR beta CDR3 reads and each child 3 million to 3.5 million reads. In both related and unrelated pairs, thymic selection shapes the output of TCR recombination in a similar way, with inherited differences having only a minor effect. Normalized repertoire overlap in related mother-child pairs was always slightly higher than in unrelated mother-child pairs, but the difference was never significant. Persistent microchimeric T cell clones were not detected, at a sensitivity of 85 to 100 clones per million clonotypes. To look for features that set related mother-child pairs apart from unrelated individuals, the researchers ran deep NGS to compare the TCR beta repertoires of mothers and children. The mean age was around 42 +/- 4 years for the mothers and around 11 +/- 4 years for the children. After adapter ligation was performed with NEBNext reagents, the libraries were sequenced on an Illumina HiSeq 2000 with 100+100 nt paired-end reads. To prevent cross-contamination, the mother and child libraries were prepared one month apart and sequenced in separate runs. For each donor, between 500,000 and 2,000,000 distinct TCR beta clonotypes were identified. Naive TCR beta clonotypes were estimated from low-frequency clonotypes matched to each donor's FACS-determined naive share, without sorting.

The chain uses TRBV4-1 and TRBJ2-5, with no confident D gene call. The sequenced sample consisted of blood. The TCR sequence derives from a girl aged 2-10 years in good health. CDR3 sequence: CASSQVVAETQYF. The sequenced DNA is TGCGCCAGCAGCCAAGTAGTAGCCGAGACCCAGTACTTC.